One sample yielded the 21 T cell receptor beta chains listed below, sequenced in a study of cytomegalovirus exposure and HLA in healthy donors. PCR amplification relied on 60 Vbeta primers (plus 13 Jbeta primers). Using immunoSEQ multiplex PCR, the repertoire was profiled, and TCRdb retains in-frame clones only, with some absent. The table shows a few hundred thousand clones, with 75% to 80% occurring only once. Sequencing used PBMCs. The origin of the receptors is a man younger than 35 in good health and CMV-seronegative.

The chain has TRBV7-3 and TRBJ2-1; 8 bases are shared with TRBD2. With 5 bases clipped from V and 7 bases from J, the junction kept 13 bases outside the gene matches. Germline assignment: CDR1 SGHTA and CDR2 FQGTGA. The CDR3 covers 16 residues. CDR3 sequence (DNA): TGTGCCAGCAGCCTGACCGTGACGGGAGGGCGAAATGAGCAGTTCTTC. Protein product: CASSLTVTGGRNEQFF.

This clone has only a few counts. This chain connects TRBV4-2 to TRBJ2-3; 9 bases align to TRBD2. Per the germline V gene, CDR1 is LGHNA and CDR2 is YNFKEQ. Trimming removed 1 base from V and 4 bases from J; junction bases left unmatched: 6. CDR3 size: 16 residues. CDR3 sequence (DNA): TGTGCCAGCAGCCAAGCTAGCGGGATGGCCCCAGATACGCAGTATTTT. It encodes CASSQASGMAPDTQYF.

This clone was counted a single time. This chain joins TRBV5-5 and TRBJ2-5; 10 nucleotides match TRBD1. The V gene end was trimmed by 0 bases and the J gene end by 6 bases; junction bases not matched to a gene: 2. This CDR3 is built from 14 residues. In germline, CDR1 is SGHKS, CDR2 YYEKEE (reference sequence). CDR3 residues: CASSLGDRGQTQYF. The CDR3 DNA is TGTGCCAGCAGCTTGGGGGACAGGGGACAGACCCAGTACTTC.

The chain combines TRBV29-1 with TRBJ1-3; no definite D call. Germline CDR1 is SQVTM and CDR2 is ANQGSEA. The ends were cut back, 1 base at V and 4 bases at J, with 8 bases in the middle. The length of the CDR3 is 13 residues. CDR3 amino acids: CSVEGPGGNTIYF. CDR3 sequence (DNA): TGCAGCGTTGAAGGTCCGGGGGGAAACACCATATATTTT.

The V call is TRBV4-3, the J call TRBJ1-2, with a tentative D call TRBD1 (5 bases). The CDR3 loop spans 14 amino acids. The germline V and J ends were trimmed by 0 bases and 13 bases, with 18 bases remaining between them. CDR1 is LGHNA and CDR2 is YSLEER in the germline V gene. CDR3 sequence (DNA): TGCGCCAGCAGCCAAGATGGGGCGGAAGGAGAGGCCACCTTC. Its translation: CASSQDGAEGEATF.

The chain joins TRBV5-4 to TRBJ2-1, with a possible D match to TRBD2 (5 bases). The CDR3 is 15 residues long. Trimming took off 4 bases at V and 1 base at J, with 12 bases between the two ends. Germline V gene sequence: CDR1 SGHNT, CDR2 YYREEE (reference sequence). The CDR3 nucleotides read TGTGCCAGCAGCCTCGGGCCGGGGTCCTACAATGAGCAGTTCTTC. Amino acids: CASSLGPGSYNEQFF.

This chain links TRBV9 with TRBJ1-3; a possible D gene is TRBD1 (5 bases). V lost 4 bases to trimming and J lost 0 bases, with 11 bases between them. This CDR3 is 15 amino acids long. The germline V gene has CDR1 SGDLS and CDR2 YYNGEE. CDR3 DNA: TGTGCCAGCAGCCCGACAGCCCTCTCTGGAAACACCATATATTTT. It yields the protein CASSPTALSGNTIYF.

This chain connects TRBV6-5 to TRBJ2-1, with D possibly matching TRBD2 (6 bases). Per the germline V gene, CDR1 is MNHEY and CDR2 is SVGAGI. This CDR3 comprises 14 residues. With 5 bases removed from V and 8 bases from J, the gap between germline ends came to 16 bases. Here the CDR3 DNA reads TGTGCCAGCAGTATCTCAGGTGGGGAGGATGAGCAGTTCTTC. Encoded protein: CASSISGGEDEQFF.

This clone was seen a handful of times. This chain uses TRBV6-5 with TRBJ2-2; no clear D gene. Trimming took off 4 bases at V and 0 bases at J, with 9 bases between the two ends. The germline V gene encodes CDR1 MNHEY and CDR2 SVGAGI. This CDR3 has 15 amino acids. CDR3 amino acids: CASSLYSPNTGELFF. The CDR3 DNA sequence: TGTGCCAGCAGTTTGTATAGCCCGAACACCGGGGAGCTGTTTTTT.

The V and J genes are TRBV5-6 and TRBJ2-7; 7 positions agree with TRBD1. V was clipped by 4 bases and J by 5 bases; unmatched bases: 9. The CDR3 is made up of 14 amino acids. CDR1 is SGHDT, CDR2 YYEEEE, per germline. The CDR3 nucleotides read TGTGCCAGCAGCAGTCTGACAGGGCTACACGAGCAGTACTTC. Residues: CASSSLTGLHEQYF. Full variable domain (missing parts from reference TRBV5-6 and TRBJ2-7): DAGVTQSPTHLIKTRGQQVTLRCSPKSGHDTVSWYQQALGQGPQFIFQYYEEEERQRGNFPDRFSGHQFPNYSSELNVNALLLGDSALYLCASSSLTGLHEQYFGPGTRLTVT.

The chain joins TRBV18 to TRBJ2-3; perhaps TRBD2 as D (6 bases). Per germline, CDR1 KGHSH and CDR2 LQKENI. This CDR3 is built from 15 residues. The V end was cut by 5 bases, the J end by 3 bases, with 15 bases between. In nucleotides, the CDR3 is TGTGCCAGCTCATCGTTAGGGACTGGGACAGATACGCAGTATTTT. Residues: CASSSLGTGTDTQYF.

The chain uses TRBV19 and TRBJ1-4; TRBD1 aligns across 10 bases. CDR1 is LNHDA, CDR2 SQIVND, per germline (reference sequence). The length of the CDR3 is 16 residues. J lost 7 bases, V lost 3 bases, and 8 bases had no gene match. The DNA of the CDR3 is TGTGCCAGTAGTATCCCCGGTTGGACAGGGGGTGAAAAACTGTTTTTT. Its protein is CASSIPGWTGGEKLFF.

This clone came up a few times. CDR3 nucleotide sequence: TGTGCCACCAGCAGAGATCAGGACAGGAGAGTTGACGAGCAGTACTTC. It encodes CATSRDQDRRVDEQYF. The gene calls are TRBV15 and TRBJ2-7, with 7 bases matching TRBD1. The CDR3 is made up of 16 amino acids. CDR1 and CDR2 from the germline V gene are LNHNV and YYDKDF (reference sequence). V lost 0 bases to trimming and J lost 5 bases; unmatched junction nucleotides: 10.

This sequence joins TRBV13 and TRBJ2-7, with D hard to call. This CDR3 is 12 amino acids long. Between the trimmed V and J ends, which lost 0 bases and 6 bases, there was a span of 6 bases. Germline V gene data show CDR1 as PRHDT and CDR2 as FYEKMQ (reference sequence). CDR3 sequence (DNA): TGTGCCAGCAGCTTAGGTTCGGGCGAGCAGTACTTC. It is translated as CASSLGSGEQYF.

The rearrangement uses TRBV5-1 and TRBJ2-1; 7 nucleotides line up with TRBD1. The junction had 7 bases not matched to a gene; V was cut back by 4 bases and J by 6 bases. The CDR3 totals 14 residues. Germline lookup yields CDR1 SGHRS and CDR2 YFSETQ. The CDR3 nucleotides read TGCGCCAGCAGCCTCGGGACAGCAAGCAATGAGCAGTTCTTC. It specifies CASSLGTASNEQFF.

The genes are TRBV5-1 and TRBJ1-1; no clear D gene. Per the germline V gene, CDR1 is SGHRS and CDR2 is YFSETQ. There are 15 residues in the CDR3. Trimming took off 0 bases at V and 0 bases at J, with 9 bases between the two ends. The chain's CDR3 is CASSLGASMNTEAFF. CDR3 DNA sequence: TGCGCCAGCAGCTTGGGGGCGAGCATGAACACTGAAGCTTTCTTT.

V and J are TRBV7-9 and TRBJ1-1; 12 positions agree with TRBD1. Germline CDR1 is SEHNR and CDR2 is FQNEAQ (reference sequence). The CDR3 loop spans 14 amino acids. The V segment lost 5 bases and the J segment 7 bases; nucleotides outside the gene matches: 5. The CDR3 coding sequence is TGTGCCAGCAGCCCCGGGACAGGGGGCAATGAAGCTTTCTTT. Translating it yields CASSPGTGGNEAFF.

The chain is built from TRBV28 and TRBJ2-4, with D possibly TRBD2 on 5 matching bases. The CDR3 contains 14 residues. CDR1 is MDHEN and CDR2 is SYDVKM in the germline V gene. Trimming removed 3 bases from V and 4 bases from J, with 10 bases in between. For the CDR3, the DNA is TGTGCCAGCAGTTTGGCGGGTTCTAAAAACATTCAGTACTTC. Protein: CASSLAGSKNIQYF.

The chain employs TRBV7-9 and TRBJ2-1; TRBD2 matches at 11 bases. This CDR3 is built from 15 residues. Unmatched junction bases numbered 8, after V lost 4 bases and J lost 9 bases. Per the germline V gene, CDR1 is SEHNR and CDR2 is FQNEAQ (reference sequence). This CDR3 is CASSSTSGVSCEQFF. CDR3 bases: TGTGCCAGCAGCTCGACTAGCGGGGTTTCGTGTGAGCAGTTCTTC.

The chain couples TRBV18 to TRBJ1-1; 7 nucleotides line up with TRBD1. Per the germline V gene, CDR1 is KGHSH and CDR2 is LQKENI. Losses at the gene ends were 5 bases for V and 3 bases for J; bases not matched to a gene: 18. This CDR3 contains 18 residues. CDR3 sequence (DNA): TGTGCCAGCTCAGAAGCAACAGGGGACGTTTGGGTATACACTGAAGCTTTCTTT. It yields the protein CASSEATGDVWVYTEAFF.

The CDR3 coding sequence is TGTGCCAGCAGCACCTGGGGGACTAGCTCCGAGACCCAGTACTTC. Its translation: CASSTWGTSSETQYF. The rearrangement links TRBV28 to TRBJ2-5; TRBD2 aligns across 9 bases. Germline V gene data show CDR1 as MDHEN and CDR2 as SYDVKM. This CDR3 has 15 amino acids. V shed 6 bases and J 5 bases; nucleotides not matched to a gene: 10.